Ten or more counts support the clone carrying this T cell receptor beta chain. The antigen is unknown. The record originates from a study of CD8 T cells in ankylosing spondylitis. General study results and limits: A TCR beta motif of 8 or 9 highly homologous variants appeared characteristic of ankylosing spondylitis blood. Several of the motif variants were reported before in synovial fluid and blood from reactive arthritis.

In germline, CDR1 is SQVTM, CDR2 ANQGSEA. V lost 6 bases to trimming and J lost 5 bases; unmatched junction nucleotides: 7. The CDR3 spans 13 residues. TCRdb used MiXCR to reprocess the 5' RACE reads, holding one entry per CDR3 protein. The repertoire consists of 450,000 to 550,000 distinct CDR3 sequences, with less than 6% occurring once and the leading ten covering 3.5%. This receptor was obtained from a male donor with ankylosing spondylitis. The specimen was blood, either unsorted or a sorted T cell fraction (not recorded which). The gene calls are TRBV29-1 and TRBJ2-1; 7 nucleotides align to TRBD2. CDR3 amino acids: CSVASGVHNEQFF. CDR3 sequence (DNA): TGCAGCGTAGCTAGCGGAGTACACAATGAGCAGTTCTTC.